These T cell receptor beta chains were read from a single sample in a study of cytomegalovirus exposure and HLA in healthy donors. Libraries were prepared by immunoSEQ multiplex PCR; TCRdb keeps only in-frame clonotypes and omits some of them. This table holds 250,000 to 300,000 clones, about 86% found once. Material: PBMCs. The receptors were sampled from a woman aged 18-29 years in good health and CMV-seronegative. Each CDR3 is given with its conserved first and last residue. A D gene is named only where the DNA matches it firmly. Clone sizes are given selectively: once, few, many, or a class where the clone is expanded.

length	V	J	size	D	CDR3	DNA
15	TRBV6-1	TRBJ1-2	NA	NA	CASSPGGVWGYGYTF	TGTGCCAGCAGCCCTGGGGGGGTGTGGGGCTATGGCTACACCTTC
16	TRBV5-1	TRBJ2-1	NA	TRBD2	CASSLGGLAGSNEQFF	TGCGCCAGCAGCTTGGGAGGACTAGCGGGATCAAATGAGCAGTTCTTC
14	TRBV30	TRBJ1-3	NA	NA	CAWSVGGVENTIYF	TGTGCCTGGAGTGTAGGAGGGGTCGAAAACACCATATATTTT
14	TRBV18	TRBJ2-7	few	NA	CASSPQSGVHEQYF	TGTGCCAGCTCACCACAATCAGGGGTCCACGAGCAGTACTTC
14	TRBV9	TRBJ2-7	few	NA	CASSVTLGSSEQYF	TGTGCCAGCAGCGTGACTCTAGGTTCCTCCGAGCAGTACTTC
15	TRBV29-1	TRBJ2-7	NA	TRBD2	CSVEIAGGPNYEQYF	TGCAGCGTTGAAATAGCGGGAGGCCCCAACTACGAGCAGTACTTC
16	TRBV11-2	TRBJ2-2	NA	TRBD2	CASSPVGRGVTGELFF	TGTGCCAGCAGCCCAGTGGGGCGGGGGGTCACCGGGGAGCTGTTTTTT
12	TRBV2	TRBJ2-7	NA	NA	CASSDDNYEQYF	TGTGCCAGCAGTGACGACAACTACGAGCAGTACTTC
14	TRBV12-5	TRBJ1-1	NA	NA	CASGLGRGNTEAFF	TGTGCTAGTGGTTTGGGGAGGGGCAACACTGAAGCTTTCTTT
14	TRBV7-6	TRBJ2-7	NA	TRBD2	CASSVGTSGYEQYF	TGTGCCAGCAGCGTCGGGACTAGCGGATACGAGCAGTACTTC
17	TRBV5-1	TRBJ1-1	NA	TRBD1	CASSFNWGQGASTEAFF	TGCGCCAGCAGCTTTAACTGGGGACAGGGGGCGAGCACTGAAGCTTTCTTT
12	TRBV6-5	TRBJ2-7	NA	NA	CASSSGGYEQYF	TGTGCCAGCAGTTCGGGCGGGTACGAGCAGTACTTC
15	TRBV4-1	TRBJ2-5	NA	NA	CASSQGVGLAETQYF	TGCGCCAGCAGCCAAGGGGTTGGCCTAGCGGAGACCCAGTACTTC
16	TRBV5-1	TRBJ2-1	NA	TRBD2	CASSLGLAGSYNEQFF	TGCGCCAGCAGCTTGGGACTAGCGGGCTCCTACAATGAGCAGTTCTTC
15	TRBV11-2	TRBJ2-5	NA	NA	CASSPRQAGQETQYF	TGTGCCAGCAGTCCAAGGCAGGCAGGGCAAGAGACCCAGTACTTC
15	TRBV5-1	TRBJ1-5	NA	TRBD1	CASSPTGNSNQPQHF	TGCGCCAGCAGCCCGACAGGGAATAGCAATCAGCCCCAGCATTTT
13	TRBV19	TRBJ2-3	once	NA	CASNVGGADTQYF	TGTGCCAGTAACGTGGGAGGCGCAGATACGCAGTATTTT
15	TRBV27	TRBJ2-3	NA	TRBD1	CASSPWTGTTDTQYF	TGTGCCAGCAGTCCGTGGACAGGAACCACAGATACGCAGTATTTT
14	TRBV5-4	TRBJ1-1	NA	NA	CASSLGTMNTEAFF	TGTGCCAGCAGCTTAGGGACAATGAACACTGAAGCTTTCTTT
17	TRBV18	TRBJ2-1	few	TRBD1	CASSPPSGQGAVGEQFF	TGTGCCAGCTCACCGCCTTCGGGACAGGGGGCGGTAGGTGAGCAGTTCTTC